This note documents a single T cell receptor (beta chain) sequence. Method: immunoSEQ multiplex PCR; TCRdb's copy keeps in-frame clones and lacks some. In the table there are a few hundred thousand clones, 70% to 90% of which are singletons. This sample was included in a study of blood T cell repertoires in COVID-19. The source is a human donor with COVID-19, enrolled during active disease. The donor label of this sample is uncertain. The sequencing input was peripheral blood.

CDR3 in DNA: TGTGCCAGTAGAGGGTCGAGTACAGGGGGTGGGAACACTGAAGCTTTCTTT. Protein sequence: CASRGSSTGGGNTEAFF. The chain combines TRBV19 with TRBJ1-1; the match to TRBD1 covers 8 bases. The junction had 13 bases not matched to a gene; V was cut back by 6 bases and J by 1 base. The germline CDR1 and CDR2 sequences are LNHDA and SQIVND (reference sequence). This CDR3 is 17 amino acids long. Full variable domain (rest looked up from reference TRBV19 and TRBJ1-1): DGGITQSPKYLFRKEGQNVTLSCEQNLNHDAMYWYRQDPGQGLRLIYYSQIVNDFQKGDIAEGYSVSREKKESFPLTVTSAQKNPTAFYLCASRGSSTGGGNTEAFFGQGTRLTVV.